This T cell receptor beta chain derives from a study of cytomegalovirus exposure and HLA in healthy donors. Study findings and constraints: An assumption of roughly uniform sequencing depth across donors underlay the presence/absence analyses. Later analysis associated a missense DCLRE1C variant with TCR beta V- and J-gene trimming. Rates of TCR association differed by HLA locus in a later analysis, with DRB1 highest and HLA-C lowest.

In regard to this clone: The target antigen is unknown.

The CDR3 runs 15 residues. The V gene lost 5 bases and the J gene lost 2 bases, with 15 bases spanning the gap. Germline loops: CDR1 SGHRS, CDR2 YFSETQ. Researchers ran the PCR with 60 Vbeta and 13 Jbeta primers. Using immunoSEQ multiplex PCR, the repertoire was profiled, and TCRdb retains in-frame clones only, with some absent. There are more than 80,000 clones in the sample; around 81% occur only once, and around 6.4% lies in the top ten. The sequenced sample consisted of PBMCs. The receptor was derived from a man younger than 35 in good health and CMV-seropositive. V and J are TRBV5-1 and TRBJ2-3, with D possibly TRBD1 on 5 matching bases. CDR3 in DNA: TGCGCCAGCAGGCAGGGCGAGCAAACCACAGATACGCAGTATTTT. It translates to CASRQGEQTTDTQYF.